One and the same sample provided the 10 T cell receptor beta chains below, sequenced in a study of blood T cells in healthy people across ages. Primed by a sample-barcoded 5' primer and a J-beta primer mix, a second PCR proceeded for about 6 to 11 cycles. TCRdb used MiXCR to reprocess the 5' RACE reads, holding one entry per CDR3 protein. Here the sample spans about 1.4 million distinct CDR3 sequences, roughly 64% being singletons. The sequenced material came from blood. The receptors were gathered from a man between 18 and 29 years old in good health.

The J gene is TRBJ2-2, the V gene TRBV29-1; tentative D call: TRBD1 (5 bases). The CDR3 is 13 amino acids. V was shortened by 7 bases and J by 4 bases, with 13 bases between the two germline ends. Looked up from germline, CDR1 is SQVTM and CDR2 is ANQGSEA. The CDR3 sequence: CSGGPGPTGELFF. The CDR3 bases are TGCAGCGGCGGTCCAGGGCCCACCGGGGAGCTGTTTTTT.

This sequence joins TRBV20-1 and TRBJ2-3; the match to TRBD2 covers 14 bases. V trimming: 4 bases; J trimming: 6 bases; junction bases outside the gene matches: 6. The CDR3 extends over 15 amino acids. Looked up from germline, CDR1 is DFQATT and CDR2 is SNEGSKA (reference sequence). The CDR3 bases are TGCAGTGCTACGGGACTAGCGGGAGTTTCGGATACGCAGTATTTT. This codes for CSATGLAGVSDTQYF.

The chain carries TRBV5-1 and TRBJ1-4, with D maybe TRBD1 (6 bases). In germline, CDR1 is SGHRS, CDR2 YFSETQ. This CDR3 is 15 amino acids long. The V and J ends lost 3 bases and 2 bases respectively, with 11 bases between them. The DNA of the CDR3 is TGCGCCAGCAGCTCGCAGGGGAACACTAATGAAAAACTGTTTTTT. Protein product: CASSSQGNTNEKLFF.

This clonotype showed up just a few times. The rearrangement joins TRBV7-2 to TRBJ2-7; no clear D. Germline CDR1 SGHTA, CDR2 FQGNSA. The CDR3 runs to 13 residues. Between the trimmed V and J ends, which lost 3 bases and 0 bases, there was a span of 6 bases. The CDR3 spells CASSFLASYEQYF. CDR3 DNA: TGTGCCAGCAGCTTCTTGGCCTCCTACGAGCAGTACTTC. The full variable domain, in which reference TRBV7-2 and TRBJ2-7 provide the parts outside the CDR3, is GAGVSQSPSNKVTEKGKDVELRCDPISGHTALYWYRQSLGQGLEFLIYFQGNSAPDKSGLPSDRFSAERTGGSVSTLTIQRTQQEDSAVYLCASSFLASYEQYFGPGTRLTVT.

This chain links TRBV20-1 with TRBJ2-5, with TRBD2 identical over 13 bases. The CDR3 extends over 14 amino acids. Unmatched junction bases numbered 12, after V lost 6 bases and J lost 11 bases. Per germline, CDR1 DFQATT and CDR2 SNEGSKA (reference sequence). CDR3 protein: CSAETSGRAYEQYF. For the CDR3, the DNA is TGCAGTGCAGAAACTAGCGGGAGGGCCTATGAGCAGTACTTC.

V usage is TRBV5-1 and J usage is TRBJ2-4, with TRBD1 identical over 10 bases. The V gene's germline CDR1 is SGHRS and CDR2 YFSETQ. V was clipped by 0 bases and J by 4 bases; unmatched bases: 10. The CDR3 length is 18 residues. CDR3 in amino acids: CASSLEVGTGEAKNIQYF. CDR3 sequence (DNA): TGCGCCAGCAGCTTGGAGGTTGGGACAGGGGAGGCGAAAAACATTCAGTACTTC.

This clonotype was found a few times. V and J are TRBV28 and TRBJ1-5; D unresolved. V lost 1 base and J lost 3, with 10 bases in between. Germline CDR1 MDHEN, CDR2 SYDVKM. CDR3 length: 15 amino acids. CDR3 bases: TGTGCCAGCAGTTTATTCGATGGCCCCAATCAGCCCCAGCATTTT. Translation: CASSLFDGPNQPQHF.

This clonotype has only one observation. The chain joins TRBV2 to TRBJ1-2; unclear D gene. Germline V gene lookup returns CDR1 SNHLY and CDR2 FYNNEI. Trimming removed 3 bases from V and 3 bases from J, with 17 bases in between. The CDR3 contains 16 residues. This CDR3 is CASSDWGSRSDYGYTF. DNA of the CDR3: TGTGCCAGCAGTGACTGGGGAAGCAGGAGCGACTATGGCTACACCTTC.

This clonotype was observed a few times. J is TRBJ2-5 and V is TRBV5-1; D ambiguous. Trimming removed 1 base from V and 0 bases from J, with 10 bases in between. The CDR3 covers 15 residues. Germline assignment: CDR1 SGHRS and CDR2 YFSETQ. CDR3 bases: TGCGCCAGCAGCTTGTTACTCGGAGACCAAGAGACCCAGTACTTC. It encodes CASSLLLGDQETQYF. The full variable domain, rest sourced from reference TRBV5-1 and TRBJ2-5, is KAGVTQTPRYLIKTRGQQVTLSCSPISGHRSVSWYQQTPGQGLQFLFEYFSETQRNKGNFPGRFSGRQFSNSRSEMNVSTLELGDSALYLCASSLLLGDQETQYFGPGTRLLVL.

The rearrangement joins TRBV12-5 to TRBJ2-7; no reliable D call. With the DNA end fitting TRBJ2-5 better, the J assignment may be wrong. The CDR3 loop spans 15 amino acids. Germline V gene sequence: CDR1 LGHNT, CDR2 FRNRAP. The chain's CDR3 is CASGLFNDMQETQYF. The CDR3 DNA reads TGTGCTAGTGGTTTGTTTAACGACATGCAAGAGACCCAGTACTTC.